This TCR beta chain was recovered during a study of T cell changes during pregnancy in multiple sclerosis (dated by TCRdb to the late 2010s). Looking at the study overall: The study looked at changes in the T cell repertoire across pregnancy in women with multiple sclerosis.

On this clone: Its antigen specificity is not known. No per-base quality is available; no much larger clone lies one base away.

Library prep was done by the immunoSEQ multiplex PCR assay. Imported from immuneACCESS, the table was reduced by TCRdb to in-frame sequences with V and J called. These copies leave out some clones; in studies compared against another copy, an unresolved V gene accounts for under half, and the cause of the remainder is not known. Present in this sample are 40,000 to 60,000 clones, 90% to 95% of which were seen just once. 0.35% to 0.45% of the sample belongs to the ten largest clones. The V and J ends are trimmed by 6 bases and 3 bases, leaving 9 bases between them. The CDR3 goes from the cysteine to the phenylalanine over 13 residues. This entry keeps only the CDR3 DNA: 39 bases, framed from base 1. In the germline V gene (reference sequence), CDR1 corresponds to LNHNV and CDR2 to YYDKDF.

The TCR comes from a female donor with multiple sclerosis, enrolled in a pregnancy study. The chain links TRBV15 with TRBJ1-5, with TRBD1 tentatively as D gene (5 bases match). This sample comprised CD4+ T cells from peripheral blood mononuclear cells, obtained before pregnancy. The CDR3 protein sequence reads: CATSPGFNQPQHF. The DNA is TGTGCCACCAGTCCAGGGTTCAATCAGCCCCAGCATTTT.